These T cell receptor beta chains were read from a single sample in a study of blood T cells in healthy people across ages. One entry per CDR3 protein, called by TCRdb with MiXCR from the 5' RACE reads. The table records approximately 2,000,000 distinct CDR3 sequences, 39% of them present only once. Sequencing was performed on blood. These TCRs come from a human donor in good health. Each CDR3 is given with its conserved first and last residue. The D gene is left open where the match is weak. Rows may omit the clone size; those that give it use once, few, many or a size class.

CDR3 DNA: TGCAGCGGTGGGGCTAGCGGGTACACAGATACGCAGTATTTT; CDR3 protein: CSGGASGYTDTQYF; D gene: TRBD2; V gene: TRBV29-1; J gene: TRBJ2-3; clone size: few; CDR3 length: 14
CDR3 DNA: TGTGCCAGCAGCATCCGGGACACCTCCTACGAGCAGTACTTC; CDR3 protein: CASSIRDTSYEQYF; D gene: .; V gene: TRBV7-6; J gene: TRBJ2-7; clone size: few; CDR3 length: 14
CDR3 DNA: TGTGCCAGCTGGCCCATGGCCACCTACAATGAGCAGTTCTTC; CDR3 protein: CASWPMATYNEQFF; D gene: .; V gene: TRBV2; J gene: TRBJ2-1; clone size: .; CDR3 length: 14
CDR3 DNA: TGTGCCAGCAGTTTAACTAGCGGGGGGCTCTACGAGCAGTACTTC; CDR3 protein: CASSLTSGGLYEQYF; D gene: TRBD2; V gene: TRBV27; J gene: TRBJ2-7; clone size: few; CDR3 length: 15
CDR3 DNA: TGTGCCATCAGTGGGGACAGCCAGCCCCAGCATTTT; CDR3 protein: CAISGDSQPQHF; D gene: TRBD1; V gene: TRBV10-3; J gene: TRBJ1-5; clone size: .; CDR3 length: 12
CDR3 DNA: TGTGCCAGCAGCTCGCTCGCTGCAGATACGCAGTATTTT; CDR3 protein: CASSSLAADTQYF; D gene: .; V gene: TRBV5-5; J gene: TRBJ2-3; clone size: .; CDR3 length: 13
CDR3 DNA: TGTGCCAGCAGTTCCGAAGGAGCTTACACAGATACGCAGTATTTT; CDR3 protein: CASSSEGAYTDTQYF; D gene: .; V gene: TRBV6-5; J gene: TRBJ2-3; clone size: few; CDR3 length: 15
CDR3 DNA: TGTGCCAGCAGTTTATCCGCGGGGGCTACTAGCTCCTACGAGCAGTACTTC; CDR3 protein: CASSLSAGATSSYEQYF; D gene: .; V gene: TRBV27; J gene: TRBJ2-7; clone size: .; CDR3 length: 17
CDR3 DNA: TGTGCCAGCAGTGACCAACCTGGGTCGTCTGGGGGGGAGCGGTTTTTT; CDR3 protein: CASSDQPGSSGGERFF; D gene: TRBD2; V gene: TRBV6-1; J gene: TRBJ2-2; clone size: .; CDR3 length: 16
CDR3 DNA: TGTGCCAGCAGTTCTCCCCCGAGGGGGCTTTACAATGAGCAGTTCTTC; CDR3 protein: CASSSPPRGLYNEQFF; D gene: TRBD1; V gene: TRBV6-2/TRBV6-3; J gene: TRBJ2-1; clone size: once; CDR3 length: 16
CDR3 DNA: TGTGCCTGGAATAGGGGGTTGACAGATACGCAGTATTTT; CDR3 protein: CAWNRGLTDTQYF; D gene: .; V gene: TRBV30; J gene: TRBJ2-3; clone size: few; CDR3 length: 13
CDR3 DNA: TGCAGTGCTAGGGCCGGGACAGGGGACGCTTCCGAGCAGTACTTC; CDR3 protein: CSARAGTGDASEQYF; D gene: TRBD1; V gene: TRBV20-1; J gene: TRBJ2-7; clone size: .; CDR3 length: 15
CDR3 DNA: TGTGCCAGCAAGGACGGCCTAAACACTGAAGCTTTCTTT; CDR3 protein: CASKDGLNTEAFF; D gene: .; V gene: TRBV14; J gene: TRBJ1-1; clone size: .; CDR3 length: 13
CDR3 DNA: TGTGCCAGCAGTTTATCTTTACTTCGCACAGATACGCAGTATTTT; CDR3 protein: CASSLSLLRTDTQYF; D gene: .; V gene: TRBV28; J gene: TRBJ2-3; clone size: many; CDR3 length: 15
CDR3 DNA: TGCAGTGCTATCCGGGCTAGCGGGGGCACAGATACGCAGTATTTT; CDR3 protein: CSAIRASGGTDTQYF; D gene: TRBD2; V gene: TRBV20-1; J gene: TRBJ2-3; clone size: .; CDR3 length: 15
CDR3 DNA: TGCGCCAGCAGCCAAGTCGAGGCAAGCACAGATACGCAGTATTTT; CDR3 protein: CASSQVEASTDTQYF; D gene: .; V gene: TRBV4-3; J gene: TRBJ2-3; clone size: few; CDR3 length: 15
CDR3 DNA: TGTGCCAGCAGCTTAACTCCAGGGCTTCGGGAGCAGTACTTC; CDR3 protein: CASSLTPGLREQYF; D gene: .; V gene: TRBV7-3; J gene: TRBJ2-7; clone size: once; CDR3 length: 14
CDR3 DNA: TGTGCCAGCAGTTTTCGAGATGCCCAAGGCGAGCAGTACTTC; CDR3 protein: CASSFRDAQGEQYF; D gene: .; V gene: TRBV12-3/TRBV12-4; J gene: TRBJ2-7; clone size: .; CDR3 length: 14
CDR3 DNA: TGTGCCAGCAGCACCCAGACAGGCGTGAGAGACATTCAGTACTTC; CDR3 protein: CASSTQTGVRDIQYF; D gene: .; V gene: TRBV7-2; J gene: TRBJ2-4; clone size: few; CDR3 length: 15
CDR3 DNA: TGTGCCAGCAGTGAATCGATTAATGTGGACGGCAGCAATCAGCCCCAGCATTTT; CDR3 protein: CASSESINVDGSNQPQHF; D gene: .; V gene: TRBV2; J gene: TRBJ1-5; clone size: .; CDR3 length: 18
CDR3 DNA: TGTGCCAGCAGCGTGGGGGCGCGCACAGATACGCAGTATTTT; CDR3 protein: CASSVGARTDTQYF; D gene: .; V gene: TRBV9; J gene: TRBJ2-3; clone size: few; CDR3 length: 14
CDR3 DNA: TGTGCCAGCAGCTTAGCGTCGGGACAGAGCGAGCAGTACTTC; CDR3 protein: CASSLASGQSEQYF; D gene: TRBD1; V gene: TRBV7-2; J gene: TRBJ2-7; clone size: .; CDR3 length: 14
CDR3 DNA: TGTGCCAGCAGCTTAGGGTTTGGAGCGGAGTTAGGGAATGAGCAGTTCTTC; CDR3 protein: CASSLGFGAELGNEQFF; D gene: .; V gene: TRBV7-9; J gene: TRBJ2-1; clone size: .; CDR3 length: 17
CDR3 DNA: TGTGCCAGTAGTAAAGTGGATCAGCCCCAGCATTTT; CDR3 protein: CASSKVDQPQHF; D gene: .; V gene: TRBV19; J gene: TRBJ1-5; clone size: .; CDR3 length: 12
CDR3 DNA: TGCGCCAGCAGTTGGACTAGCGGCGGAGGAGATACGCAGTATTTT; CDR3 protein: CASSWTSGGGDTQYF; D gene: TRBD2; V gene: TRBV4-3; J gene: TRBJ2-3; clone size: few; CDR3 length: 15
CDR3 DNA: TGTGCCAGCAGTTTGACAGCCATATACTATGGCTACACCTTC; CDR3 protein: CASSLTAIYYGYTF; D gene: .; V gene: TRBV28; J gene: TRBJ1-2; clone size: .; CDR3 length: 14
CDR3 DNA: TGTGCCAGCAGCTTAGCGCCACCGGGACAGGTCCCCTACGAGCAGTACTTC; CDR3 protein: CASSLAPPGQVPYEQYF; D gene: TRBD1; V gene: TRBV7-2; J gene: TRBJ2-7; clone size: .; CDR3 length: 17
CDR3 DNA: TGTGCCACCTATGGGACAGGTCGGCAGCCCCAGCATTTT; CDR3 protein: CATYGTGRQPQHF; D gene: TRBD1; V gene: TRBV28; J gene: TRBJ1-5; clone size: .; CDR3 length: 13
CDR3 DNA: TGTGCCATCAGTGATCCGAAACAGGATGAAGCTTTCTTT; CDR3 protein: CAISDPKQDEAFF; D gene: .; V gene: TRBV10-3; J gene: TRBJ1-1; clone size: few; CDR3 length: 13
CDR3 DNA: TGTGCCAGCAGCTTGGAAGTGAACCCCTACAATGAGCAGTTCTTC; CDR3 protein: CASSLEVNPYNEQFF; D gene: .; V gene: TRBV5-6; J gene: TRBJ2-1; clone size: few; CDR3 length: 15
CDR3 DNA: TGTGCCAGCAGCGTAGTGGGACAGGCTTACAATGAGCAGTTCTTC; CDR3 protein: CASSVVGQAYNEQFF; D gene: TRBD1; V gene: TRBV9; J gene: TRBJ2-1; clone size: few; CDR3 length: 15
CDR3 DNA: TGTGCCAGCAGCCAAGATTTTGCCTCTACTACCGGGGAGCTGTTTTTT; CDR3 protein: CASSQDFASTTGELFF; D gene: .; V gene: TRBV4-2; J gene: TRBJ2-2; clone size: .; CDR3 length: 16
CDR3 DNA: TGTGCCAGCACCCCTAGGACAAGGCCCAGCTATGGCTACACCTTC; CDR3 protein: CASTPRTRPSYGYTF; D gene: .; V gene: TRBV21-1; J gene: TRBJ1-2; clone size: .; CDR3 length: 15
CDR3 DNA: TGTGCCAGCAGTCCTCCCGGGGGGGTAATTCAGCCCCAGCATTTT; CDR3 protein: CASSPPGGVIQPQHF; D gene: .; V gene: TRBV12-3/TRBV12-4; J gene: TRBJ1-5; clone size: few; CDR3 length: 15
CDR3 DNA: TGTGCCAGCAGCCACATGTCGAATGAGCAGTTCTTC; CDR3 protein: CASSHMSNEQFF; D gene: .; V gene: TRBV3-1; J gene: TRBJ2-1; clone size: once; CDR3 length: 12
CDR3 DNA: TGCAGTGCTTCGGGGACACCCGATGGCTACACCTTC; CDR3 protein: CSASGTPDGYTF; D gene: .; V gene: TRBV20-1; J gene: TRBJ1-2; clone size: few; CDR3 length: 12
CDR3 DNA: TGTGCCAGCAGTTTAGGGACAGGGTTAATTTCTGGCACTGAAGCTTTCTTT; CDR3 protein: CASSLGTGLISGTEAFF; D gene: TRBD1; V gene: TRBV28; J gene: TRBJ1-1; clone size: once; CDR3 length: 17
CDR3 DNA: TGCGCCAGCAGCTTGGATGGGCAGCTAAATGAAAAACTGTTTTTT; CDR3 protein: CASSLDGQLNEKLFF; D gene: .; V gene: TRBV5-1; J gene: TRBJ1-4; clone size: .; CDR3 length: 15
CDR3 DNA: TGCGCCAGCAGCCCTACTAGGGGGGCGACCTTCTACGAGCAGTACTTC; CDR3 protein: CASSPTRGATFYEQYF; D gene: .; V gene: TRBV4-1; J gene: TRBJ2-7; clone size: .; CDR3 length: 16
CDR3 DNA: TGTGCCATCAGTGCGCAGAGAAATGAGCAGTTCTTC; CDR3 protein: CAISAQRNEQFF; D gene: .; V gene: TRBV10-3; J gene: TRBJ2-1; clone size: .; CDR3 length: 12
CDR3 DNA: TGTGCCAGCAGCCCAACCCGGGACAGGGGGCGAGTGAACCAGTATTTT; CDR3 protein: CASSPTRDRGRVNQYF; D gene: TRBD1; V gene: TRBV7-2; J gene: TRBJ2-3; clone size: few; CDR3 length: 16
CDR3 DNA: TGTGTCAGCAGCATGCCTGACGGTGATGAAAAACTGTTTTTT; CDR3 protein: CVSSMPDGDEKLFF; D gene: .; V gene: TRBV7-6; J gene: TRBJ1-4; clone size: .; CDR3 length: 14
CDR3 DNA: TGTGCCAGCAGTCCACTTAACCCGACCGGGAACTACACCTTC; CDR3 protein: CASSPLNPTGNYTF; D gene: .; V gene: TRBV28; J gene: TRBJ1-2; clone size: .; CDR3 length: 14
CDR3 DNA: TGTGCCAGCAGCTTAGATCGGGGGGGGCAGCAGACCCAGTACTTC; CDR3 protein: CASSLDRGGQQTQYF; D gene: TRBD2; V gene: TRBV7-2; J gene: TRBJ2-5; clone size: few; CDR3 length: 15
CDR3 DNA: TGCGCCAGCAGCCCGACAGCTTACGGGAGCTATGGCTACACCTTC; CDR3 protein: CASSPTAYGSYGYTF; D gene: .; V gene: TRBV5-1; J gene: TRBJ1-2; clone size: .; CDR3 length: 15
CDR3 DNA: TGCGCCAGCAGCCGACAAGTAAGCCAGGGGGGCCCCTACGAGCAGTACTTC; CDR3 protein: CASSRQVSQGGPYEQYF; D gene: .; V gene: TRBV4-3; J gene: TRBJ2-7; clone size: .; CDR3 length: 17
CDR3 DNA: TGCGCCAGCAGCCAAGCTCGGGTCCTCCCGGAGACCCAGTACTTC; CDR3 protein: CASSQARVLPETQYF; D gene: .; V gene: TRBV4-1; J gene: TRBJ2-5; clone size: .; CDR3 length: 15
CDR3 DNA: TGTGCTAGTGGTTTGGTGTTAGCGGGGGGTTACAATGAGCAGTTCTTC; CDR3 protein: CASGLVLAGGYNEQFF; D gene: TRBD2; V gene: TRBV12-5; J gene: TRBJ2-1; clone size: many; CDR3 length: 16
CDR3 DNA: TGTGCCACCAGCAGAGTGGGTCTAGCCAAAAACATTCAGTACTTC; CDR3 protein: CATSRVGLAKNIQYF; D gene: .; V gene: TRBV15; J gene: TRBJ2-4; clone size: few; CDR3 length: 15
CDR3 DNA: TGTGCCAGCAGCCCTGGCCGAGGGGTTGGTGTGGAGACCCAGTACTTC; CDR3 protein: CASSPGRGVGVETQYF; D gene: .; V gene: TRBV14; J gene: TRBJ2-5; clone size: .; CDR3 length: 16
CDR3 DNA: TGCGCCAGCAGCGTGGGGTCTTTTCAGGCATCGAAAGAGACCCAGTACTTC; CDR3 protein: CASSVGSFQASKETQYF; D gene: .; V gene: TRBV5-1; J gene: TRBJ2-5; clone size: .; CDR3 length: 17
CDR3 DNA: TGCAGCGTTGTAGGGGTCAGACAACACTCCACTGAAGCTTTCTTT; CDR3 protein: CSVVGVRQHSTEAFF; D gene: .; V gene: TRBV29-1; J gene: TRBJ1-1; clone size: .; CDR3 length: 15
CDR3 DNA: TGTGCCAGCAGCTCCCGGGCGGGGACAGAATACAGTGAGCAGTTCTTC; CDR3 protein: CASSSRAGTEYSEQFF; D gene: .; V gene: TRBV11-3; J gene: TRBJ2-1; clone size: .; CDR3 length: 16
CDR3 DNA: TGCGCCAGCAGCAGGAGACTAGCTTCCGAGCAGTACTTC; CDR3 protein: CASSRRLASEQYF; D gene: TRBD2; V gene: TRBV5-1; J gene: TRBJ2-7; clone size: .; CDR3 length: 13
CDR3 DNA: TGTGCCACCAGCAAGCCGGGACAGGGTTGGGACAATGAGCAGTTCTTC; CDR3 protein: CATSKPGQGWDNEQFF; D gene: TRBD1; V gene: TRBV15; J gene: TRBJ2-1; clone size: .; CDR3 length: 16
CDR3 DNA: TGTGCCAGCAGTACCCACCAGACAGGGACGGGTGACATTCAGTACTTC; CDR3 protein: CASSTHQTGTGDIQYF; D gene: TRBD1; V gene: TRBV12-3/TRBV12-4; J gene: TRBJ2-4; clone size: once; CDR3 length: 16
CDR3 DNA: TGTGCCAGCAGACCCTCAGGGACAGGGTTGAACAATGAGCAGTTCTTC; CDR3 protein: CASRPSGTGLNNEQFF; D gene: TRBD1; V gene: TRBV12-3/TRBV12-4; J gene: TRBJ2-1; clone size: .; CDR3 length: 16
CDR3 DNA: TGTGCCAGCAGCTTAGATCAAGGCGGGAGAAGGGAGCAGTACTTC; CDR3 protein: CASSLDQGGRREQYF; D gene: TRBD2; V gene: TRBV11-3; J gene: TRBJ2-7; clone size: .; CDR3 length: 15